These 22 T cell receptor beta chains share one sample of origin, sequenced in a study of blood T cell repertoires in COVID-19. Sequencing was performed with immunoSEQ multiplex PCR; in TCRdb, only in-frame clones are kept and a portion is missing. This table has some 150,000 clones, roughly 85% appearing once. Sequencing input: peripheral blood. These receptors were taken from a man in his 70s with acute or convalescent COVID-19.

The chain is built from TRBV9 and TRBJ2-1; the match to TRBD2 covers 10 bases. Germline V gene data show CDR1 as SGDLS and CDR2 as YYNGEE. CDR3 length equals 15 residues. With 4 bases clipped from V and 3 bases from J, the junction kept 4 bases outside the gene matches. CDR3 region: CASSTGTSDYNEQFF. CDR3 coding DNA: TGTGCCAGCAGCACCGGGACTAGCGACTACAATGAGCAGTTCTTC.

The chain links TRBV9 to TRBJ2-3; 9 nucleotides align to TRBD1. The CDR3 runs to 16 residues. The germline CDR1 and CDR2 sequences are SGDLS and YYNGEE. The ends lost 0 bases at V and 0 bases at J; junction bases unmatched: 2. The CDR3: CASSVDGQGSTDTQYF. In nucleotides, the CDR3 is TGTGCCAGCAGCGTAGATGGACAGGGGAGCACAGATACGCAGTATTTT. Full variable domain (outside the CDR3, taken from reference TRBV9 and TRBJ2-3): DSGVTQTPKHLITATGQRVTLRCSPRSGDLSVYWYQQSLDQGLQFLIQYYNGEERAKGNILERFSAQQFPDLHSELNLSSLELGDSALYFCASSVDGQGSTDTQYFGPGTRLTVL.

The chain links TRBV7-8 to TRBJ1-3; D remains ambiguous. The germline gives CDR1 SGHVS, CDR2 FQNEAQ. The V gene lost 0 bases and the J gene lost 7 bases, with 7 bases spanning the gap. There are 13 residues in the CDR3. As DNA, the CDR3 is TGTGCCAGCAGCTTAGCGATCGGTAACACCATATATTTT. This encodes CASSLAIGNTIYF.

This chain joins TRBV7-3 and TRBJ2-6; weak D call: TRBD1 (7 bases). The germline gives CDR1 SGHTA, CDR2 FQGTGA. The CDR3 has 17 amino acids. The V gene lost 2 bases and the J gene lost 0 bases, with 11 bases spanning the gap. The CDR3 DNA is TGTGCCAGCAGCTTACGGGGGACAGACTCTGGGGCCAACGTCCTGACTTTC. Residues: CASSLRGTDSGANVLTF.

This rearrangement joins TRBV4-1 to TRBJ1-1; D possibly corresponds to TRBD1 (6 bases). CDR3 size: 14 residues. Germline CDR1 is MGHRA and CDR2 is YSYEKL. V was pared by 0 bases and J by 8 bases, with 13 bases between. The CDR3 loop reads CASSQDGTNAEAFF. CDR3 bases: TGCGCCAGCAGCCAAGACGGGACAAATGCCGAAGCTTTCTTT.

The V and J genes are TRBV3-1 (or the pseudogene TRBV3-2) and TRBJ2-6; 11 bases match TRBD1. Germline V CDR1 and CDR2: LGHDT, YNNKEL (reference sequence). The CDR3 runs 18 residues. V lost 4 bases to trimming and J lost 2 bases; unmatched junction nucleotides: 7. CDR3 protein: CASSLKGQGATGANVLTF. The CDR3 DNA is TGTGCCAGCAGCCTGAAAGGACAGGGGGCGACTGGGGCCAACGTCCTGACTTTC.

The chain combines TRBV15 with TRBJ1-4, with D hard to call. CDR1 and CDR2 (germline): LNHNV, YYDKDF (reference sequence). The ends were cut back, 8 bases at V and 0 bases at J, with 16 bases in the middle. This CDR3 is built from 16 residues. CDR3 nucleotides: TGTGCCACCCGGAGCGAGGGAGGCGCAACTAATGAAAAACTGTTTTTT. Its translation is CATRSEGGATNEKLFF.

The gene calls are TRBV7-9 and TRBJ2-3; TRBD2 agrees at 8 bases. V lost 2 bases to trimming and J lost 1 base; unmatched junction nucleotides: 2. CDR3 size: 15 residues. CDR1 is SEHNR, CDR2 FQNEAQ, per germline (reference sequence). CDR3 amino acids: CASSLLRGGTDTQYF. The CDR3, as DNA: TGTGCCAGCAGCTTACTGCGGGGGGGCACAGATACGCAGTATTTT.

This chain links TRBV7-9 with TRBJ2-1; 8 bases fit TRBD2. Unmatched junction bases numbered 11, after V lost 5 bases and J lost 5 bases. Germline V CDR1 and CDR2: SEHNR, FQNEAQ (reference sequence). The CDR3 extends over 16 amino acids. The CDR3 spells CASSLLTSGTHNEQFF. The CDR3 DNA follows: TGTGCCAGCAGCCTCCTTACTAGCGGCACCCACAATGAGCAGTTCTTC.

The chain carries TRBV28 and TRBJ1-2; D is undetermined. V was trimmed by 4 bases and J by 7 bases, leaving 10 bases between them. CDR1 is MDHEN, CDR2 SYDVKM, per germline. There are 12 residues in the CDR3. The CDR3 spells CASSSQAFGYTF. The CDR3 DNA follows: TGTGCCAGCAGTTCCCAAGCCTTTGGCTACACCTTC.

CDR3 region: CASSSRTGELFF. The CDR3 DNA reads as TGTGCCAGTAGTTCCAGAACCGGGGAGCTGTTTTTT. This rearrangement joins TRBV19 to TRBJ2-2, with D unclear. V lost 5 bases to trimming and J lost 5 bases, with 6 bases between them. This CDR3 is 12 amino acids long. CDR1 is LNHDA, CDR2 SQIVND, per germline (reference sequence).

The chain employs TRBV19 and TRBJ2-7; a possible D gene is TRBD2 (5 bases). The CDR3 is 15 amino acids. The V end was cut by 1 base, the J end by 7 bases, with 17 bases between. Germline V gives CDR1 LNHDA, CDR2 SQIVND (reference sequence). CDR3 loop: CASSIGQAIGGEQYF. The CDR3 coding sequence is TGTGCCAGTAGTATAGGGCAGGCGATCGGCGGGGAGCAGTACTTC.

This rearrangement joins TRBV6-5 to TRBJ2-1; 9 bases are a match to TRBD2. From germline, CDR1 is MNHEY and CDR2 SVGAGI. The CDR3 has 14 residues. Germline trimming cut 5 bases from V and 5 bases from J; bases unmatched to any gene: 4. The CDR3 nucleotides are TGTGCCAGCAGTCTAGCGGGAAGAAACAATGAGCAGTTCTTC. This encodes CASSLAGRNNEQFF.

The V call is TRBV6-6, the J call TRBJ2-3; TRBD2 agrees at 10 bases. V gave up 5 bases and J gave up 2 bases; unmatched junction bases: 13. The CDR3 loop spans 18 amino acids. In germline, CDR1 is MNHNY, CDR2 SVGAGI (reference sequence). The CDR3 DNA follows: TGTGCCAGCAGTCGCCGCCTTTCTAGCGGGAGTCCCACAGATACGCAGTATTTT. It codes for CASSRRLSSGSPTDTQYF.

Of note for this clone: A junction end diverges from the germline sequence, so it may reflect a read error. V usage is TRBV28 and J usage is TRBJ2-5, with 10 positions matching TRBD2. Germline V gene sequence: CDR1 MDHEN, CDR2 SYDVKM. This CDR3 is 16 amino acids long. The CDR3 spells CASSLGVAGGRETKYF. DNA of the CDR3: TGTGCCAGCAGTTTAGGAGTAGCGGGAGGCCGTGAGACCAAGTACTTC. Together with reference TRBV28 and TRBJ2-5, the CDR3 gives the full variable domain: DVKVTQSSRYLVKRTGEKVFLECVQDMDHENMFWYRQDPGLGLRLIYFSYDVKMKEKGDIPEGYSVSREKKERFSLILESASTNQTSMYLCASSLGVAGGRETKYFGPGTRLLVL.

This chain links TRBV6-5 with TRBJ2-1; weak D call: TRBD2 (6 bases). The germline gives CDR1 MNHEY, CDR2 SVGAGI. There are 15 residues in the CDR3. V was shortened by 7 bases and J by 2 bases, with 15 bases between the two germline ends. CDR3: CASTPTGGTYNEQFF. The DNA for the CDR3 is TGTGCCAGCACTCCCACCGGGGGAACCTACAATGAGCAGTTCTTC.

The chain uses TRBV9 and TRBJ1-2; 10 bases line up with TRBD1. Germline loops: CDR1 SGDLS, CDR2 YYNGEE. This CDR3 comprises 16 residues. J lost 8 bases, V lost 1 base, and 11 bases had no gene match. The chain's CDR3 is CASSVLPGQGTRGYTF. In DNA form, the CDR3 reads TGTGCCAGCAGCGTACTCCCGGGACAGGGGACGAGGGGCTACACCTTC.

For the CDR3, the DNA is TGTGCCAGCAGCGTAGCTAGCGGGAGTAACGAGCAGTACTTC. It codes for CASSVASGSNEQYF. The chain links TRBV9 to TRBJ2-7, with TRBD2 matching 10 bases. Unmatched junction bases numbered 2, after V lost 0 bases and J lost 5 bases. CDR1 SGDLS and CDR2 YYNGEE come from the germline V gene. This CDR3 contains 14 residues.

This chain connects TRBV29-1 to TRBJ1-2; TRBD1 matches at 7 bases. Trimming removed 3 bases from V and 3 bases from J; junction bases left unmatched: 4. The CDR3 is 13 residues long. Per germline, CDR1 SQVTM and CDR2 ANQGSEA. This chain's CDR3 is CSVDRGDYYGYTF. Here the CDR3 DNA reads TGCAGCGTTGACAGGGGGGATTACTATGGCTACACCTTC.

The chain has TRBV11-3 and TRBJ2-1; D is perhaps TRBD1 (6 bases). This CDR3 has 14 residues. Looked up from germline, CDR1 is SGHNT and CDR2 is YENEEA. V dropped 4 bases and J dropped 8 bases, with 15 bases sitting between them. The CDR3 nucleotides are TGTGCCAGCAGCTCCCCGGACAGAGGCGATGAGCAGTTCTTC. This gives the protein CASSSPDRGDEQFF.

V gene TRBV2 combines with J gene TRBJ2-7, with 7 bases matching TRBD2. The ends lost 9 bases at V and 0 bases at J; junction bases unmatched: 11. CDR3 length: 15 residues. The germline CDR1 and CDR2 sequences are SNHLY and FYNNEI. In nucleotides, the CDR3 is TGTGCCAGTTCCGAAACGGCTAGCGGCTCCTACGAGCAGTACTTC. Amino acids: CASSETASGSYEQYF. The complete variable domain, with remaining parts taken from reference TRBV2 and TRBJ2-7, reads EPEVTQTPSHQVTQMGQEVILRCVPISNHLYFYWYRQILGQKVEFLVSFYNNEISEKSEIFDDQFSVERPDGSNFTLKIRSTKLEDSAMYFCASSETASGSYEQYFGPGTRLTVT.

The rearrangement joins TRBV7-2 to TRBJ2-3, with a possible D match to TRBD2 (6 bases). With 5 bases removed from V and 1 base from J, the gap between germline ends came to 13 bases. Germline CDR1 is SGHTA and CDR2 is FQGNSA. The CDR3 totals 15 residues. The CDR3 DNA reads TGTGCCAGCAGCCCGCTAGGCGGGGGCACAGATACGCAGTATTTT. It specifies CASSPLGGGTDTQYF.